The 10 T cell receptor beta chains reported below all come from one sample, sequenced in a study of T-cell reconstitution after alpha-beta-depleted transplantation in children. Preparation of the TCRbeta library involved a method that used unique molecular identifiers. Via MiXCR, TCRdb re-called the PCR reads, giving one row per CDR3 protein. The sample includes about a million distinct CDR3 sequences, roughly 29% seen only once; the top ten take around 30%. The specimen comprised PBMCs, mostly from graft donor cells, sampled 360 days after TCRalphabeta/CD19-depleted stem cell transplant. These receptors came from a boy younger than two who had a stem cell transplant for SCID, so the T cells may come from the graft donor.

V gene TRBV5-1 combines with J gene TRBJ2-1, with D possibly called TRBD1 or TRBD2 (5 bases each). Germline assignment: CDR1 SGHRS and CDR2 YFSETQ. Trimming removed 0 bases at V and 9 bases at J, with 16 bases between. The CDR3 has 15 residues. The CDR3 spells CASSLEALARGEQFF. CDR3 bases: TGCGCCAGCAGCTTGGAGGCACTGGCGAGGGGTGAGCAGTTCTTC. Combining the CDR3 with reference TRBV5-1 and TRBJ2-1 gives the whole variable domain KAGVTQTPRYLIKTRGQQVTLSCSPISGHRSVSWYQQTPGQGLQFLFEYFSETQRNKGNFPGRFSGRQFSNSRSEMNVSTLELGDSALYLCASSLEALARGEQFFGPGTRLTVL.

This rearrangement joins TRBV5-5 to TRBJ1-4; D is undetermined. V gave up 4 bases and J gave up 5 bases, with 6 bases separating them. The CDR3 loop spans 12 amino acids. Germline assignment: CDR1 SGHKS and CDR2 YYEKEE (reference sequence). The CDR3 protein is CASSAANEKLFF. Here the CDR3 DNA reads TGTGCCAGCAGCGCGGCGAATGAAAAACTGTTTTTT.

This chain connects TRBV20-1 to TRBJ2-3, with a possible D match to TRBD2 (5 bases). The germline gives CDR1 DFQATT, CDR2 SNEGSKA (reference sequence). The length of the CDR3 is 14 residues. V lost 6 bases and J lost 1, with 14 bases in between. This CDR3 reads CSAPGIVGTDTQYF. For the CDR3, the DNA is TGCAGTGCCCCCGGGATTGTTGGCACAGATACGCAGTATTTT.

This clonotype was counted a few times. This chain uses TRBV5-1 with TRBJ2-3; 14 bases align to TRBD2. The trim removed 3 bases at V and 4 bases at J, leaving 4 bases unmatched. CDR3 length: 16 amino acids. Germline V gives CDR1 SGHRS, CDR2 YFSETQ. CDR3: CASSYGLAGGADTQYF. The CDR3 nucleotides read TGCGCCAGCAGCTACGGACTAGCGGGGGGCGCAGATACGCAGTATTTT. The full variable domain, in which reference TRBV5-1 and TRBJ2-3 provide the parts outside the CDR3, is KAGVTQTPRYLIKTRGQQVTLSCSPISGHRSVSWYQQTPGQGLQFLFEYFSETQRNKGNFPGRFSGRQFSNSRSEMNVSTLELGDSALYLCASSYGLAGGADTQYFGPGTRLTVL.

The chain links TRBV11-1 to TRBJ1-2; 7 nucleotides align to TRBD1. The V gene's germline CDR1 is SGHAT and CDR2 FQDESV (reference sequence). This CDR3 contains 16 residues. The ends lost 5 bases at V and 4 bases at J; junction bases unmatched: 13. The CDR3 DNA follows: TGTGCCAGCAGCCTCTCAACCCCACAGGGGCCCTATGGCTACACCTTC. It encodes CASSLSTPQGPYGYTF.

CDR3: CASSLAPQAPLREQYF. The DNA of the CDR3 is TGCGCCAGCAGCTTGGCCCCACAGGCCCCACTACGGGAGCAGTACTTC. The V call is TRBV5-1, the J call TRBJ2-7, with D perhaps TRBD1 (5 bases). Germline CDR1 is SGHRS and CDR2 is YFSETQ. V lost 0 bases to trimming and J lost 7 bases, with 20 bases between them. The CDR3 extends over 16 amino acids.

This clonotype turned up a few times. The chain recombines TRBV12-3 or TRBV12-4 with TRBJ2-3, with TRBD1 matching 7 bases. This CDR3 has 14 residues. With V trimmed by 4 bases and J by 2 bases, 3 bases remained unmatched. In nucleotides, the CDR3 is TGTGCCAGCAGTTCCGGGACAGCCACAGATACGCAGTATTTT. It specifies CASSSGTATDTQYF.

This clonotype has just a few counts. V and J are TRBV12-3 or TRBV12-4 and TRBJ1-6; D might be TRBD1 (6 bases). This CDR3 contains 14 residues. The V and J ends lost 3 bases and 7 bases respectively, with 10 bases between them. CDR3 sequence: CASSFQGTNSPLHF. CDR3 coding DNA: TGTGCCAGCAGTTTCCAGGGGACCAATTCACCCCTCCACTTT.

This clonotype was seen a few times. The V and J genes are TRBV29-1 and TRBJ1-1; D possibly corresponds to TRBD1 (6 bases). The CDR3 is made up of 12 amino acids. The V gene lost 6 bases and the J gene lost 7 bases, with 15 bases spanning the gap. Germline lookup yields CDR1 SQVTM and CDR2 ANQGSEA. For the CDR3, the DNA is TGCAGCGTCCACACAGGGTATGGTGAAGCTTTCTTT. Amino acid sequence: CSVHTGYGEAFF.

On this clonotype itself: Given a much more abundant clone one base away, this may be a read error. V and J are TRBV12-3 or TRBV12-4 and TRBJ2-3; possible D gene TRBD1, 6 bases. V lost 4 bases and J lost 0, with 8 bases in between. CDR3 length: 14 residues. Here the CDR3 reads CASSSGHSTDTQYF. In nucleotides, the CDR3 is TGTGCCAGCAGTTCGGGACATAGCACAGATACGCAGTATTTT.